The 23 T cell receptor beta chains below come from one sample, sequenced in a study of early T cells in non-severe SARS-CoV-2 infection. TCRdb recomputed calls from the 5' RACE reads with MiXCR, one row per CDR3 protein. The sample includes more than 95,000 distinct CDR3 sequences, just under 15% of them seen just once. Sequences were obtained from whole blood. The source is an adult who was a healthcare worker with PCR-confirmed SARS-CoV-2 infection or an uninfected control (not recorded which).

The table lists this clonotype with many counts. This CDR3 reads CASSANRGTNTEAFF. The CDR3 DNA sequence: TGTGCCAGCAGTGCCAACAGGGGGACGAACACTGAAGCTTTCTTT. V usage is TRBV12-3 or TRBV12-4 and J usage is TRBJ1-1; TRBD1 matches at 8 bases. The CDR3 runs to 15 residues. V gave up 5 bases and J gave up 1 base; unmatched junction bases: 6.

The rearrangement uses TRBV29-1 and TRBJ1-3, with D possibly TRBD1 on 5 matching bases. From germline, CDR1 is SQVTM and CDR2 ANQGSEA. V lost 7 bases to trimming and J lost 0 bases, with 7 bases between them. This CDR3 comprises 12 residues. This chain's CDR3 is CSARGSGNTIYF. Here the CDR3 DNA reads TGCAGCGCTAGGGGCTCTGGAAACACCATATATTTT.

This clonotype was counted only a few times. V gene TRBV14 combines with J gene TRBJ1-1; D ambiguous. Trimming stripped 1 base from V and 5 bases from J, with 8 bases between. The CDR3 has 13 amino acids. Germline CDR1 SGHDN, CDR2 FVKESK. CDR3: CASSQGGWTEAFF. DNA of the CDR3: TGTGCCAGCAGCCAAGGAGGGTGGACTGAAGCTTTCTTT.

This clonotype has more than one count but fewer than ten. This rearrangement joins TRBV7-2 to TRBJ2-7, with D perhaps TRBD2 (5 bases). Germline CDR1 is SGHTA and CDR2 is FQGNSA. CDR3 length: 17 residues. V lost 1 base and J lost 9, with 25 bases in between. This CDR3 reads CASSLEGRLTLLRGQYF. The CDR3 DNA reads TGTGCCAGCAGCTTAGAAGGGAGACTAACTCTACTACGAGGGCAGTACTTC.

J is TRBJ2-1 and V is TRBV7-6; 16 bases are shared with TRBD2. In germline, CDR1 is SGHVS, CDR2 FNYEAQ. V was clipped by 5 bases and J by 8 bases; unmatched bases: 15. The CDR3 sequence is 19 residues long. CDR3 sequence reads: CASSPLGTSGGAVDHEQFF. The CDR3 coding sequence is TGTGCCAGCAGCCCCCTCGGGACTAGCGGGGGGGCCGTCGATCATGAGCAGTTCTTC.

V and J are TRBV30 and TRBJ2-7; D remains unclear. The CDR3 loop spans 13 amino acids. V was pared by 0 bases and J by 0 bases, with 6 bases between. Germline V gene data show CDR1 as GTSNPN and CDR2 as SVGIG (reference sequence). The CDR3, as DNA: TGTGCCTGGAGTGTAGGCGACTCCTACGAGCAGTACTTC. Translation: CAWSVGDSYEQYF.

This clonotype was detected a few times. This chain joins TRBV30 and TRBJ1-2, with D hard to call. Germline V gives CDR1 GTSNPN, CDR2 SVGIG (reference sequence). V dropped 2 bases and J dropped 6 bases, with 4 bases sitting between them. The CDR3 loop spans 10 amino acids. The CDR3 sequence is CAWSKNGYTF. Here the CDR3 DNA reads TGTGCCTGGAGTAAGAATGGCTACACCTTC.

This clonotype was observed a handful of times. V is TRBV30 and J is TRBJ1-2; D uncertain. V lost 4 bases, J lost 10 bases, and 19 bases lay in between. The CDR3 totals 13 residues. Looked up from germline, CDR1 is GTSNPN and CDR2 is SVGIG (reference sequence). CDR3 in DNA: TGTGCCTGGACGAGCACCCGAAGCGGGGACTACACCTTC. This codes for CAWTSTRSGDYTF. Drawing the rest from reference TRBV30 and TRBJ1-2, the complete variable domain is SQTIHQWPATLVQPVGSPLSLECTVEGTSNPNLYWYRQAAGRGLQLLFYSVGIGQISSEVPQNLSASRPQDRQFILSSKKLLLSDSGFYLCAWTSTRSGDYTFGSGTRLTVV.

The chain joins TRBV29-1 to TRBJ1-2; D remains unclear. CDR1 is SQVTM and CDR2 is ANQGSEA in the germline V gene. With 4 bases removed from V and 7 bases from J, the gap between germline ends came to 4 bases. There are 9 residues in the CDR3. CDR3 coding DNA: TGCAGCGTTGGGAGTGGCTACACCTTC. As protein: CSVGSGYTF. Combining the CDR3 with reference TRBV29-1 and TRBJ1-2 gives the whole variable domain SAVISQKPSRDICQRGTSLTIQCQVDSQVTMMFWYRQQPGQSLTLIATANQGSEATYESGFVIDKFPISRPNLTFSTLTVSNMSPEDSSIYLCSVGSGYTFGSGTRLTVV.

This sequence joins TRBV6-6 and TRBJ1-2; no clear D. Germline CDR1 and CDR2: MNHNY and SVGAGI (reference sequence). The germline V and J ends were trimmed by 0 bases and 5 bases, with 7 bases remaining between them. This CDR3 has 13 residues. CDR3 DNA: TGTGCCAGCAGTTACTCAGCGGGGTATGGCTACACCTTC. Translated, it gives CASSYSAGYGYTF.

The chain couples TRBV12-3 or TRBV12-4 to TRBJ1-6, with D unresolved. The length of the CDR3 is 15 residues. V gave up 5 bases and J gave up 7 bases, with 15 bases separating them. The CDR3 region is CASSLRGGGNSPLHF. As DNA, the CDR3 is TGTGCCAGCAGTCTGCGAGGTGGAGGCAATTCACCCCTCCACTTT.

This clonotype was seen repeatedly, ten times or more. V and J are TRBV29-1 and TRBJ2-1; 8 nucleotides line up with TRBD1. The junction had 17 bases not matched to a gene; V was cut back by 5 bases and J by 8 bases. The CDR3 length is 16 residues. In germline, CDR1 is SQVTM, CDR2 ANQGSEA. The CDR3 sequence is CSVLRLPGGSVDEQFF. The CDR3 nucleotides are TGCAGCGTTCTGAGGCTCCCAGGGGGCAGTGTCGATGAGCAGTTCTTC.

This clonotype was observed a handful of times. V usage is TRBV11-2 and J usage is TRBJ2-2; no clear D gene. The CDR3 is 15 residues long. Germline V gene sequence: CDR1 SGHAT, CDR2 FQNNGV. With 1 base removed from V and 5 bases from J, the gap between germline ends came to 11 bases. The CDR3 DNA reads TGTGCCAGCAGCTTAGCCATTGGATCTACCGGGGAGCTGTTTTTT. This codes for CASSLAIGSTGELFF. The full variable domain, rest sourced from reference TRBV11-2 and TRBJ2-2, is EAGVAQSPRYKIIEKRQSVAFWCNPISGHATLYWYQQILGQGPKLLIQFQNNGVVDDSQLPKDRFSAERLKGVDSTLKIQPAKLEDSAVYLCASSLAIGSTGELFFGEGSRLTVL.

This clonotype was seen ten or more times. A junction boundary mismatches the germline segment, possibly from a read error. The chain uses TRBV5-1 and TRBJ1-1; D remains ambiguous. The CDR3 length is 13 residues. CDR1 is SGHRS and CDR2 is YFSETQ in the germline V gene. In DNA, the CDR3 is TGTGCCAGCAGTTTTGAGGGCCGCACTGAAGCTTTCTTT. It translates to CASSFEGRTEAFF.

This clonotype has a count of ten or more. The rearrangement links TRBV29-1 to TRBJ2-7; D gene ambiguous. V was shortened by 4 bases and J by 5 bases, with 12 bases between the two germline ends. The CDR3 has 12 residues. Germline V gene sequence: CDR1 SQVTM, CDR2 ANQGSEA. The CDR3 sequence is CSVGGRAHEQYF. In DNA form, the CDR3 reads TGCAGCGTTGGGGGTAGGGCCCACGAGCAGTACTTC.

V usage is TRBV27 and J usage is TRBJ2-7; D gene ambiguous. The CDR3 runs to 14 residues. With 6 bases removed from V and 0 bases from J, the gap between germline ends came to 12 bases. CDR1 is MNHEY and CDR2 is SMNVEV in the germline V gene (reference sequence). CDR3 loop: CASSISVSSYEQYF. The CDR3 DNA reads TGTGCCAGCAGCATCTCAGTTAGCTCCTACGAGCAGTACTTC.

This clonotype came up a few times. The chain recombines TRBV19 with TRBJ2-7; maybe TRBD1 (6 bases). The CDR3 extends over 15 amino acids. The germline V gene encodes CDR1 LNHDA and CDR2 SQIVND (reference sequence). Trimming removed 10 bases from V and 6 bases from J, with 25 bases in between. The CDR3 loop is CATTPGPDRIGEQYF. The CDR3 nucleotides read TGTGCCACAACTCCGGGCCCCGACAGGATAGGCGAGCAGTACTTC.

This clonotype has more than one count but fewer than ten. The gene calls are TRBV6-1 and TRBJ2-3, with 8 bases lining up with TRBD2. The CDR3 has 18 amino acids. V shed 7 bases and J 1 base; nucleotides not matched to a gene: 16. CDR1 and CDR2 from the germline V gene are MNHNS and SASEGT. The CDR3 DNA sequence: TGTGCCAGCACCCAGAGGGGTTCGGGGGGGGCTCGCACAGATACGCAGTATTTT. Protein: CASTQRGSGGARTDTQYF.

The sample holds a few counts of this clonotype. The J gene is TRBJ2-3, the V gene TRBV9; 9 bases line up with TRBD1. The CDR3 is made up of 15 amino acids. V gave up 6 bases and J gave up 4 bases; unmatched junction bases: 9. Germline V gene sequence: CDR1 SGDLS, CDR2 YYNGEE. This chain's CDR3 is CASNLGDRVADTQYF. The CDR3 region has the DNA TGTGCCAGCAATCTGGGGGACAGGGTTGCAGATACGCAGTATTTT. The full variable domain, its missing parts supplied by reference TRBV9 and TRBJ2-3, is DSGVTQTPKHLITATGQRVTLRCSPRSGDLSVYWYQQSLDQGLQFLIQYYNGEERAKGNILERFSAQQFPDLHSELNLSSLELGDSALYFCASNLGDRVADTQYFGPGTRLTVL.

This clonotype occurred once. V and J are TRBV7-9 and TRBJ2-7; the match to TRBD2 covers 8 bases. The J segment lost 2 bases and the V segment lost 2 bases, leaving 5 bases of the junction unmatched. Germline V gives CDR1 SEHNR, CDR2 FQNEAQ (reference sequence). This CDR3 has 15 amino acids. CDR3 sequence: CASSLPSGSAYEQYF. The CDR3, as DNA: TGTGCCAGCAGCTTACCTAGCGGGTCCGCCTACGAGCAGTACTTC.

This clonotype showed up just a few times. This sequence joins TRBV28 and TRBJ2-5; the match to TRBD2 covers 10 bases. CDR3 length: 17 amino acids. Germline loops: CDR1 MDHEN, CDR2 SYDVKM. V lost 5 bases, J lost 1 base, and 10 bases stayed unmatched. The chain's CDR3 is CASSTPKERGGQETQYF. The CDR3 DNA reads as TGTGCCAGCAGTACCCCTAAGGAGCGGGGGGGCCAAGAGACCCAGTACTTC.

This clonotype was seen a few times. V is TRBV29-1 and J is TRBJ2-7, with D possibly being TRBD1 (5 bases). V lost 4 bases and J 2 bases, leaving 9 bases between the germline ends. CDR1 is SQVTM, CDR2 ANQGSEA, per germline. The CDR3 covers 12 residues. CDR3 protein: CSVGQRTYEQYF. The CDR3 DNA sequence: TGCAGCGTTGGACAGCGTACCTACGAGCAGTACTTC.

DNA for the CDR3: TGTGCCAGCAGGTCGGACAGGAGCTCCTACAATGAGCAGTTCTTC. Translation: CASRSDRSSYNEQFF. J is TRBJ2-1 and V is TRBV2, with TRBD1 matching 7 bases. This CDR3 is built from 15 residues. V lost 6 bases to trimming and J lost 0 bases; unmatched junction nucleotides: 5. Germline loops: CDR1 SNHLY, CDR2 FYNNEI.